This T cell receptor beta chain emerged from a study of cytomegalovirus exposure and HLA in healthy donors. Findings and limits, study-wide: Later analysis revealed greater clonal expansion in HLA-associated TCR beta chains than in equally common others. Accurate predictions that matched the HLA-A and HLA-B alleles of most subjects were reportedly made from TCR beta sequences. Reports indicated that the classifier achieved high specificity and sensitivity in diagnosing cytomegalovirus status.

V lost 1 base, J lost 2 bases, and 9 bases lay in between. Germline V gene sequence: CDR1 SEHNR, CDR2 FQNEAQ (reference sequence). The CDR3 extends over 15 amino acids. This clone was seen only a few times. Antigen: not known. Use of 60 Vbeta and 13 Jbeta primers characterized the PCR. Using immunoSEQ multiplex PCR, the repertoire was profiled, and TCRdb retains in-frame clones only, with some absent. This repertoire shows about 140,000 clones, around 77% found once; its top ten account for roughly 4.9%. This receptor was identified in a woman between 50 and 59 years old in good health and CMV-seronegative. V is TRBV7-9 and J is TRBJ2-1; D is ambiguous. The sample taken for sequencing was PBMCs. CDR3 protein: CASSLVGAPYNEQFF. DNA for the CDR3: TGTGCCAGCAGCTTAGTTGGAGCCCCCTACAATGAGCAGTTCTTC.